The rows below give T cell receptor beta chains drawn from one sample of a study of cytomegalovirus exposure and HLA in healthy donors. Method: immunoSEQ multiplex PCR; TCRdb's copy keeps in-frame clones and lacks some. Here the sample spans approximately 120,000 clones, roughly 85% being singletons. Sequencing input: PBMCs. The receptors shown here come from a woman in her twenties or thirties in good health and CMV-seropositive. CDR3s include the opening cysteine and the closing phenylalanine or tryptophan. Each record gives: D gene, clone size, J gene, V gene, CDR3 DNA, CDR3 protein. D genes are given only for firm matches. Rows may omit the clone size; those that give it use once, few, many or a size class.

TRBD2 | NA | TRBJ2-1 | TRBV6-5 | TGTGCCAGCAGTTACTCAGTACTAGCGTTCTACAATGAGCAGTTCTTC | CASSYSVLAFYNEQFF
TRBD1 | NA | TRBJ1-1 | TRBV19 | TGTGCCAGTAGACTCCGGGACAGGGGGTACACTGAAGCTTTCTTT | CASRLRDRGYTEAFF
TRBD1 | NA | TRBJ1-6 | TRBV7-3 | TGTGCCAGCAGCTTATCGGGACAGAATTCACCCCTCCACTTT | CASSLSGQNSPLHF
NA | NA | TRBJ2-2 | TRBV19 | TGTGCCAGTAGGGGGTCGGGGAGCGGTACCGGGGAGCTGTTTTTT | CASRGSGSGTGELFF
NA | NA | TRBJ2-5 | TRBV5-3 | TGTGCCAGAAGCCTGGCAGGGGGAGGAGAGACCCAGTACTTC | CARSLAGGGETQYF
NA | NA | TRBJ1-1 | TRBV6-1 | TGTGCCAGCAGGCGGAGCAGCACTGAAGCTTTCTTT | CASRRSSTEAFF
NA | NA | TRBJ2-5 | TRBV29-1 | TGCAGCGTGAGACAGGCGAACCAAGAGACCCAGTACTTC | CSVRQANQETQYF
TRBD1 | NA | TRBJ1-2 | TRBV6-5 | TGTGCCAGTGCCCGGGACAGGGGTTGGTATGGCTACACCTTC | CASARDRGWYGYTF
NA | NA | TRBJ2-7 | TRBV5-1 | TGCGCCAGCAGCCCCCCGAGCTCCTACGAGCAGTACTTC | CASSPPSSYEQYF
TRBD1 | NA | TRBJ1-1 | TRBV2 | TGTGCCAGTCAGGGGGATCTGAACACTGAAGCTTTCTTT | CASQGDLNTEAFF
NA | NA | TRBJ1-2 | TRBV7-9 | TGTGCCAGCAGCTTAGAGTCAGCCGGGAGCACCTTC | CASSLESAGSTF
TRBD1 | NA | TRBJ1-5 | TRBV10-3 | TGTGCCACTCGGACAGGGGATAATCAGCCCCAGCATTTT | CATRTGDNQPQHF
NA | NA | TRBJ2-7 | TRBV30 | TGTGCCTGGAGTGTATTGGGAGCTGAGCAGTACTTC | CAWSVLGAEQYF
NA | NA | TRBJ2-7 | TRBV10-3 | TGTGCCAATAGACGGGCCGGGGTGGGCGAGCAGTACTTC | CANRRAGVGEQYF
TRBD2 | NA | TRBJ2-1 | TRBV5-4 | TGTGCCAGCAGCTTGGTCGGGGGGGAGCAGTTCTTC | CASSLVGGEQFF
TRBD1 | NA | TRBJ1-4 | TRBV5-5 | TGTGCCAGCAGCTTTACCGACAGGGTAGAAAAACTGTTTTTT | CASSFTDRVEKLFF
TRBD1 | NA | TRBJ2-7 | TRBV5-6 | TGTGCCAGCAGCTGGGCCGGGACAGGAGTCTACGAGCAGTACTTC | CASSWAGTGVYEQYF
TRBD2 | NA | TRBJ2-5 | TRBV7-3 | TGTGCCAGCAGCTTAAGGGGGGGAGAGACCCAGTACTTC | CASSLRGGETQYF
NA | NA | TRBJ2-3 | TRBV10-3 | TGTGCCATCAGAGGGGGGGCAGGGTTTACAGATACGCAGTATTTT | CAIRGGAGFTDTQYF
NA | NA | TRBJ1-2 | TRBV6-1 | TGTGCCAGCAAGGTCCCGATGCGGGGCTACACCTTC | CASKVPMRGYTF
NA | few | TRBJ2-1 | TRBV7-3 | TGTGCCAGCAGCTTCGACCCGGCGGGTGAGCAGTTCTTC | CASSFDPAGEQFF
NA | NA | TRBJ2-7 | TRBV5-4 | TGTGCCAGCAGGGGGCCCCCGTCCTACGAGCAGTACTTC | CASRGPPSYEQYF
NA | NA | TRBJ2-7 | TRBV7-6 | TGTGCCAGCAGCCTAGGCGGCGGAGGCGAGCAGTACTTC | CASSLGGGGEQYF
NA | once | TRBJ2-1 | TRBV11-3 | TGTGCCAGCAGCGGGCCCTCCAATGAGCAGTTCTTC | CASSGPSNEQFF
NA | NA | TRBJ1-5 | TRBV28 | TGTGCCAGCGGCAGGGAAGACGGTCAGCCCCAGCATTTT | CASGREDGQPQHF
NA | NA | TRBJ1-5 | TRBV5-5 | TGTGCCAGCAGCTTGGTGGGACACCAGAGTAGCAATCAGCCCCAGCATTTT | CASSLVGHQSSNQPQHF
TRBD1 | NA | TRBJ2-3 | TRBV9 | TGTGCCAGCAGCGTAGTCGGGACAGGGGTCACAGATACGCAGTATTTT | CASSVVGTGVTDTQYF
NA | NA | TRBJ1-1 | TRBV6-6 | TGTGCCAGCAGCGGACGGGAAATGAACACTGAAGCTTTCTTT | CASSGREMNTEAFF